One and the same sample provided the 10 T cell receptor beta chains below, sequenced in a study of blood T cell repertoires in COVID-19. Generated by immunoSEQ multiplex PCR, the TCRdb table keeps only in-frame clones and is missing some. The data contain about 120,000 clones, 70% to 90% of them seen just once; the ten biggest clones take up around 4.7%. Sequences were obtained from peripheral blood. The receptors derive from a man aged 35-49 years with acute or convalescent COVID-19.

The chain couples TRBV11-2 to TRBJ1-1; D is possibly TRBD1 (5 bases). This CDR3 contains 16 residues. Trimming stripped 4 bases from V and 4 bases from J, with 19 bases between. Germline V lookup: CDR1 SGHAT, CDR2 FQNNGV. Here the CDR3 reads CASSSGGRWEGTEAFF. DNA of the CDR3: TGTGCCAGCAGCTCTGGGGGGAGGTGGGAGGGCACTGAAGCTTTCTTT.

The chain couples TRBV27 to TRBJ1-4; D ambiguous. V lost 3 bases to trimming and J lost 3 bases, with 11 bases between them. The germline V gene encodes CDR1 MNHEY and CDR2 SMNVEV (reference sequence). This CDR3 is built from 15 residues. CDR3 bases: TGTGCCAGCAGTTTCCGGGGTATGCCTAATGAAAAACTGTTTTTT. It specifies CASSFRGMPNEKLFF.

The rearrangement joins TRBV6-6 to TRBJ1-4; D is undetermined. The V end lost 7 bases, the J end lost 5 bases, and 11 bases lay between the germline ends. The CDR3 length is 13 residues. Looked up from germline, CDR1 is MNHNY and CDR2 is SVGAGI (reference sequence). The CDR3 reads CASTHTSNEKLFF. Written as DNA, the CDR3 is TGTGCCAGCACCCACACGTCGAATGAAAAACTGTTTTTT.

The chain has TRBV6-4 and TRBJ2-3, with 12 bases lining up with TRBD2. Trimming removed 3 bases from V and 0 bases from J; junction bases left unmatched: 4. This CDR3 comprises 17 residues. Germline values: CDR1 MRHNA, CDR2 SNTAGT. The CDR3 DNA follows: TGTGCCAGCAGTGAGACTAGCGGGGGCCATAGCACAGATACGCAGTATTTT. Its translation: CASSETSGGHSTDTQYF.

The chain recombines TRBV4-3 with TRBJ1-4; 8 bases are a match to TRBD1. Germline V gene data show CDR1 as LGHNA and CDR2 as YSLEER. The CDR3 runs to 15 residues. The J segment lost 5 bases and the V segment lost 0 bases, leaving 2 bases of the junction unmatched. CDR3 protein: CASSQETGANEKLFF. The CDR3 DNA sequence: TGCGCCAGCAGCCAAGAGACAGGGGCAAATGAAAAACTGTTTTTT.

This rearrangement joins TRBV6-4 to TRBJ1-2; D is unresolved. Trimming took off 8 bases at V and 8 bases at J, with 6 bases between the two ends. The CDR3 contains 9 residues. Germline-derived CDR1 and CDR2 are MRHNA and SNTAGT. CDR3 nucleotides: TGTGCCAGCCTCCCGGGCTACACCTTC. Residues: CASLPGYTF.

The genes are TRBV4-1 and TRBJ1-1; D ambiguous. The V gene lost 6 bases and the J gene lost 5 bases, with 16 bases spanning the gap. From germline, CDR1 is MGHRA and CDR2 YSYEKL. The CDR3 is 14 amino acids. Here the CDR3 DNA reads TGCGCCAGCAGGTTAGCCTCCGCCGGGACTGAAGCTTTCTTT. Translating gives CASRLASAGTEAFF.

V and J are TRBV6-1 and TRBJ1-5; D remains unclear. Germline CDR1 MNHNS, CDR2 SASEGT. This CDR3 is built from 14 residues. V lost 3 bases and J 3 bases, leaving 9 bases between the germline ends. CDR3 DNA: TGTGCCAGCAGTGAGTTACAGCCCAATCAGCCCCAGCATTTT. Translating it yields CASSELQPNQPQHF.

In DNA, the CDR3 is TGTGCCATCAGTGGGACTAGCGGGGGGAACGGCATGGTGGTATGGGGTGAGCAGTTCTTC. Translated: CAISGTSGGNGMVVWGEQFF. J is TRBJ2-1 and V is TRBV10-3; 14 bases match TRBD2. CDR1 is ENHRY, CDR2 SYGVKD, per germline. The CDR3 totals 20 residues. Trimming at V came to 4 bases and at J to 9 bases, leaving 20 bases not matched to a gene.

This clone was recorded a few times. The rearrangement links TRBV5-5 to TRBJ2-5; 10 bases fit TRBD1. The V gene's germline CDR1 is SGHKS and CDR2 YYEKEE (reference sequence). After removal of 0 bases from V and 4 bases from J, the junction contained 3 bases not matched to a gene. The CDR3 is made up of 15 amino acids. Here the CDR3 reads CASSLEGTGVETQYF. The CDR3 coding sequence is TGTGCCAGCAGCTTGGAGGGGACAGGGGTAGAGACCCAGTACTTC.